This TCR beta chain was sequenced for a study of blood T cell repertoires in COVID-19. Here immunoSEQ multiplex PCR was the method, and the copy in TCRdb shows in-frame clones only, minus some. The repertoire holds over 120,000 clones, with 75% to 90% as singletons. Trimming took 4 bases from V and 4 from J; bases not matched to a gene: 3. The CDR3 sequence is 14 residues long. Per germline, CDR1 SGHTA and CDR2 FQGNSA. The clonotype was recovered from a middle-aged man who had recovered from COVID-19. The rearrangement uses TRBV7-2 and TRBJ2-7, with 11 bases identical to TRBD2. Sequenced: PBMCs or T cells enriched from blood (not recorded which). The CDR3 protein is CASSWTSGWYEQYF. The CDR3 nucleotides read TGTGCCAGCAGCTGGACTAGCGGGTGGTACGAGCAGTACTTC.